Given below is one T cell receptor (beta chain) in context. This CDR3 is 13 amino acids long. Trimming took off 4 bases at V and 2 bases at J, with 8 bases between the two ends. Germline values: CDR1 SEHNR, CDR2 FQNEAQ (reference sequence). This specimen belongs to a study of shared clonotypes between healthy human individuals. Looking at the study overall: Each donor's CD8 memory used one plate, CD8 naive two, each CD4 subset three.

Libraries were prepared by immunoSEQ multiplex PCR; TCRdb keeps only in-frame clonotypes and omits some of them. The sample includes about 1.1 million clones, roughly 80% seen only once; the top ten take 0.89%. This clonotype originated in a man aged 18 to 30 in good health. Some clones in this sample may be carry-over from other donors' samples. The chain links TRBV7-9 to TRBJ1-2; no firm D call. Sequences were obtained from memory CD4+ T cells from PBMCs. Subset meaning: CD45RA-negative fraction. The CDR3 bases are TGTGCCAGCAGCTCCAGAGCCAACTATGGCTACACCTTC. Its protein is CASSSRANYGYTF.